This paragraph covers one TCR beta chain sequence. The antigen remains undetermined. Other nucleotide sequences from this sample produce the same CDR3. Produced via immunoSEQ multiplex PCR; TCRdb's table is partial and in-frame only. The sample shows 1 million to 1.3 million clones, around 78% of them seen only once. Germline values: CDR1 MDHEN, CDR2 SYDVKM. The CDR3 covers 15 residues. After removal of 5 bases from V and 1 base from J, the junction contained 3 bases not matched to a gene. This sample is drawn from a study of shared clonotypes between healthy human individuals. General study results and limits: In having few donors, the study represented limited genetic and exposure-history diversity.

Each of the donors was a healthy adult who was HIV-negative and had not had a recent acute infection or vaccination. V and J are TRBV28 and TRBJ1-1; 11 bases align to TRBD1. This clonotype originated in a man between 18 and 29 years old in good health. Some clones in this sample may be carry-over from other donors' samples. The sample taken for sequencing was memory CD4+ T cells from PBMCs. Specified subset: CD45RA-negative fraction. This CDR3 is CASSEDRGRNTEAFF. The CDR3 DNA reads TGTGCCAGCAGTGAGGACAGGGGGCGGAACACTGAAGCTTTCTTT.